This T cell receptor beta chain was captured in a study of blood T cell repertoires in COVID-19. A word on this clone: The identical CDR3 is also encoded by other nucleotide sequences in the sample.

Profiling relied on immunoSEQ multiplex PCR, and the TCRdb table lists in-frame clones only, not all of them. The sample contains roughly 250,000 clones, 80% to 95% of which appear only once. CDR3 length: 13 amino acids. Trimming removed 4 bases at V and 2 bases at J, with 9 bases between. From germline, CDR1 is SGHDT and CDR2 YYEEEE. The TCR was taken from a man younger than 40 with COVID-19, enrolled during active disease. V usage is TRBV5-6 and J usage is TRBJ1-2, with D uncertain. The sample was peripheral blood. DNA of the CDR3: TGTGCCAGCAGCCCTACAGCCAACTATGGCTACACCTTC. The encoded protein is CASSPTANYGYTF. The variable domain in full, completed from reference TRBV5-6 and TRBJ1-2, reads DAGVTQSPTHLIKTRGQQVTLRCSPKSGHDTVSWYQQALGQGPQFIFQYYEEEERQRGNFPDRFSGHQFPNYSSELNVNALLLGDSALYLCASSPTANYGYTFGSGTRLTVV.